The entry that follows covers one T cell receptor (beta chain) sequence. The antigen is undetermined. Original data processing: Out-of-frame sequences were removed, leaving roughly 2.1 million distinct TCRbeta sequences. Profiling relied on immunoSEQ multiplex PCR, and the TCRdb table lists in-frame clones only, not all of them. Clone size and the V and J calls come from that table; the DNA yielded D and trimming. The sample holds under 40,000 clones; 70% to 80% are singletons and the top ten take approximately 5.3%. This entry comes from a study of memory CD4+ T cells and cytomegalovirus serostatus. Single viable CD3+CD4+CD8-CD45RO+ cells were sorted as the memory CD4+ T cells. CMV serostatus came from serum IgG against pp150, pp28, p38, p52. Positive selection with CD4 microbeads enriched total CD4+ T cells. The V gene lost 1 base and the J gene lost 7 bases, with 13 bases spanning the gap. The germline gives CDR1 SGHVS, CDR2 FQNEAQ. This CDR3 is 15 amino acids long.

Study-level results: CMV serostatus prediction reached median AUC roughly 0.95, or 0.91 with US-trained model.

The chain has TRBV7-8 and TRBJ1-4; D ambiguous. This receptor was taken from an adult in good health and CMV-seropositive. The sequenced sample was memory CD4+ T cells from blood. CDR3: CASSLGGGWVEKLFF. The DNA for the CDR3 is TGTGCCAGCAGCTTAGGAGGAGGGTGGGTTGAAAAACTGTTTTTT.